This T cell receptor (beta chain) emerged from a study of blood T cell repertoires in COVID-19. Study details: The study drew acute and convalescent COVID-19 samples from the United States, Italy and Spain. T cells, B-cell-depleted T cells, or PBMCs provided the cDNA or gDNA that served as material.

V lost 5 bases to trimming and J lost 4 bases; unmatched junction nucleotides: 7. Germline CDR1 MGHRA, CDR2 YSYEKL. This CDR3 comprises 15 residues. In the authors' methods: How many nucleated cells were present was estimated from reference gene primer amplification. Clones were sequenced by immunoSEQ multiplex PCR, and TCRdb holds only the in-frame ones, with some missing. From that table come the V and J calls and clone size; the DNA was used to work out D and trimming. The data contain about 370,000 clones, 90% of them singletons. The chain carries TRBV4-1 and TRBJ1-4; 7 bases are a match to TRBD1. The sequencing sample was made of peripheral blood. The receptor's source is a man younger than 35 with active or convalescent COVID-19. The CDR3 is CASSYRTGDNEKLFF. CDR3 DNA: TGCGCCAGCAGCTACCGGACAGGCGATAATGAAAAACTGTTTTTT.